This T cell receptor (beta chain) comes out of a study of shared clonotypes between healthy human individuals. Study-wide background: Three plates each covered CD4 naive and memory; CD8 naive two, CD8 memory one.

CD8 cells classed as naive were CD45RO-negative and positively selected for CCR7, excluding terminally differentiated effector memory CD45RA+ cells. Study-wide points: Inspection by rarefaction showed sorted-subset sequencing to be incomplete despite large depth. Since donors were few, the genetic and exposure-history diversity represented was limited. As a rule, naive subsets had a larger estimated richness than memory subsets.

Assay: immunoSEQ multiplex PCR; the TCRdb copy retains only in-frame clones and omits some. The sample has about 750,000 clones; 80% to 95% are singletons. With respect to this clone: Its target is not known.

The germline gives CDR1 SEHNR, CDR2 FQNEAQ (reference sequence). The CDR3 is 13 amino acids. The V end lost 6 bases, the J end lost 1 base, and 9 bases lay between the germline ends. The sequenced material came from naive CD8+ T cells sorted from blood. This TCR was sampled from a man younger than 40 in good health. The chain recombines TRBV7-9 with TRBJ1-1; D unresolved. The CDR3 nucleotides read TGTGCCAGCAGAATTCCGCCGAACACTGAAGCTTTCTTT. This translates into CASRIPPNTEAFF.